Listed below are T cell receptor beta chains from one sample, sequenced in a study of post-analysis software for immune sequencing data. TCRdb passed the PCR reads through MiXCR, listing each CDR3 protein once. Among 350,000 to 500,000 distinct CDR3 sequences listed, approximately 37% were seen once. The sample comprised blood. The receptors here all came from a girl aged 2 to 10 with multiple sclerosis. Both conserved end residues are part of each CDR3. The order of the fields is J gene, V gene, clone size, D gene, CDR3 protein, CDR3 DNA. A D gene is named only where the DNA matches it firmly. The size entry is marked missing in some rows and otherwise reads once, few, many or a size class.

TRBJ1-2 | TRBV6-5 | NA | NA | CASSYLGGEYGYTF | TGTGCCAGCAGTTACCTAGGAGGGGAATATGGCTACACCTTC
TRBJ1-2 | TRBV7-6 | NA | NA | CASSLDDRSFGYTF | TGTGCCAGCAGCCTAGATGACAGGTCTTTTGGCTACACCTTC
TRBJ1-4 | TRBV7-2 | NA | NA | CASSLVGHATEKLFF | TGTGCCAGCAGCTTAGTTGGGCATGCCACTGAAAAACTGTTTTTT
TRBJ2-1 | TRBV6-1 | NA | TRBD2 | CASSERRNGLAGGRQFF | TGTGCCAGCAGTGAAAGGCGCAATGGGCTAGCGGGGGGGAGGCAGTTCTTC
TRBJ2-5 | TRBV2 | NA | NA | CASSWRQAETQYF | TGTGCCAGCAGTTGGAGGCAGGCAGAGACCCAGTACTTC
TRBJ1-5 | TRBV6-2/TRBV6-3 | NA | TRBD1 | CASIFRDREGESNQPQHF | TGTGCCAGCATCTTCCGGGACAGGGAGGGTGAGAGCAATCAGCCCCAGCATTTT
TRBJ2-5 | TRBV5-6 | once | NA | CASSWVPQETQYF | TGTGCCAGCAGCTGGGTTCCCCAAGAGACCCAGTACTTC
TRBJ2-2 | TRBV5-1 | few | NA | CASSLGWGQNTGELFF | TGCGCCAGCAGCTTGGGGTGGGGCCAGAACACCGGGGAGCTGTTTTTT
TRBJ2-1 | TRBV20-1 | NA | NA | CSARPNNEQFF | TGCAGTGCTAGGCCAAACAATGAGCAGTTCTTC
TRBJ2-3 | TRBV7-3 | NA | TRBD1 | CASRKSPKGQGISTDTQYF | TGTGCCAGCCGAAAATCTCCCAAAGGACAGGGTATTAGCACAGATACGCAGTATTTT
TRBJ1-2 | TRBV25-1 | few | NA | CASSSAGTGNYGYTF | TGTGCCAGCAGTTCGGCGGGAACGGGGAACTATGGCTACACCTTC
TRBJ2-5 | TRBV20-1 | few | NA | CSATKAQETQYF | TGCAGTGCCACAAAGGCCCAAGAGACCCAGTACTTC
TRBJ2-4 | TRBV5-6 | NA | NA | CASSLAQSSFYIQYF | TGTGCCAGCAGCTTGGCGCAATCAAGTTTTTACATTCAGTACTTC
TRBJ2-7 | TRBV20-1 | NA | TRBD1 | CSAPSGTGSYEQYF | TGCAGTGCTCCCAGCGGGACAGGGTCCTACGAGCAGTACTTC
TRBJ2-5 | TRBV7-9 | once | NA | CASSLGDGRTGETQYF | TGTGCCAGCAGCTTAGGCGACGGGCGGACCGGGGAGACCCAGTACTTC
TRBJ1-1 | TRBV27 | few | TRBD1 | CASSLSGQGGTEAFF | TGTGCCAGCAGTTTATCAGGACAGGGGGGCACTGAAGCTTTCTTT
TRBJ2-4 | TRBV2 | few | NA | CASSEGGKNIQYF | TGTGCCAGCAGTGAAGGGGGAAAAAACATTCAGTACTTC
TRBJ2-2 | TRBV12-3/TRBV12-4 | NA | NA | CASRPTTGELFF | TGTGCCAGCAGGCCGACCACCGGGGAGCTGTTTTTT
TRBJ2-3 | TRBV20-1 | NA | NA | CSARDPGASTDTQYF | TGCAGTGCTAGAGATCCAGGAGCAAGCACAGATACGCAGTATTTT
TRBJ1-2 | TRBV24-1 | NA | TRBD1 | CATSPTGTGSGGYTF | TGTGCCACCAGCCCGACCGGGACAGGGAGTGGTGGCTACACCTTC
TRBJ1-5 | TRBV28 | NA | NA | CASSLGAAQGNQPQHF | TGTGCCAGCAGTTTAGGGGCAGCCCAAGGCAATCAGCCCCAGCATTTT
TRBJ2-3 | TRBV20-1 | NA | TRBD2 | CSAPGGGGRDTQYF | TGCAGTGCTCCGGGGGGTGGGGGACGGGATACGCAGTATTTT
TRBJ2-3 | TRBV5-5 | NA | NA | CASSFTDLFTDTQYF | TGTGCCAGCAGCTTTACCGACTTATTCACAGATACGCAGTATTTT
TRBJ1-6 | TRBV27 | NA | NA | CASAYREVYNSPLHF | TGTGCCAGCGCGTACAGGGAGGTCTATAATTCACCCCTCCACTTT
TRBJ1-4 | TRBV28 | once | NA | CASSLGPRYEKLFF | TGTGCCAGCAGTTTGGGACCGAGATACGAAAAACTGTTTTTT
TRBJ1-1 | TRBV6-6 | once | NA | CASSYGGGNTEAFF | TGTGCCAGCAGTTACGGGGGTGGAAACACTGAAGCTTTCTTT
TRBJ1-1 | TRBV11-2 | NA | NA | CASSSGRERVAFF | TGTGCCAGCAGCTCAGGACGGGAAAGGGTAGCTTTCTTT
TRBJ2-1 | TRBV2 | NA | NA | CASTDGGNEQFF | TGTGCCAGCACCGATGGGGGGAATGAGCAGTTCTTC
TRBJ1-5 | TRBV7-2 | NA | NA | CASNRQVDNQPQHF | TGTGCCAGCAACCGACAGGTGGACAATCAGCCCCAGCATTTT
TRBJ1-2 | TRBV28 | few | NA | CASSWSGRGLNYGYTF | TGTGCCAGCAGTTGGAGTGGGCGGGGACTAAACTATGGCTACACCTTC
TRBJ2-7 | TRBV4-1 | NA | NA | CASSFRSGAYEQYF | TGCGCCAGCAGCTTTAGGTCGGGAGCCTACGAGCAGTACTTC
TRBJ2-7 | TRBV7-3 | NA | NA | CASSPGGQSYEQYF | TGTGCCAGCAGCCCGGGAGGACAGTCCTACGAGCAGTACTTC
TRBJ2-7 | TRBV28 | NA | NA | CASSAPLHPGPEQYF | TGTGCCAGCAGTGCCCCGCTTCATCCAGGCCCCGAGCAGTACTTC
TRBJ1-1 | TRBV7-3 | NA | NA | CASSLTGGMNTEAFF | TGTGCCAGCAGCTTAACGGGGGGGATGAACACTGAAGCTTTCTTT
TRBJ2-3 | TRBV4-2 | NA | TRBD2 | CASSQDLFGTRGDTQYF | TGTGCCAGCAGCCAAGATCTATTTGGGACTAGGGGCGATACGCAGTATTTT